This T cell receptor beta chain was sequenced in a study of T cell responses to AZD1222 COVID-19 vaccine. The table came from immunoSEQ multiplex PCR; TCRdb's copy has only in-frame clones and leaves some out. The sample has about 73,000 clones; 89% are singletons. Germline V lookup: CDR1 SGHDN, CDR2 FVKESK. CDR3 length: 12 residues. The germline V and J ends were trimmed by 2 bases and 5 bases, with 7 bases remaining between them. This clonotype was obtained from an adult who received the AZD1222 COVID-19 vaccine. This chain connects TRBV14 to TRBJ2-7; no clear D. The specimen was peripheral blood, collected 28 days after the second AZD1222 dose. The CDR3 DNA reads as TGTGCCAGCAGCCAATCTGGGAACGAGCAGTACTTC. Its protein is CASSQSGNEQYF. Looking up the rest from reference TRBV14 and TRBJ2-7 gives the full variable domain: EAGVTQFPSHSVIEKGQTVTLRCDPISGHDNLYWYRRVMGKEIKFLLHFVKESKQDESGMPNNRFLAERTGGTYSTLKVQPAELEDSGVYFCASSQSGNEQYFGPGTRLTVT.